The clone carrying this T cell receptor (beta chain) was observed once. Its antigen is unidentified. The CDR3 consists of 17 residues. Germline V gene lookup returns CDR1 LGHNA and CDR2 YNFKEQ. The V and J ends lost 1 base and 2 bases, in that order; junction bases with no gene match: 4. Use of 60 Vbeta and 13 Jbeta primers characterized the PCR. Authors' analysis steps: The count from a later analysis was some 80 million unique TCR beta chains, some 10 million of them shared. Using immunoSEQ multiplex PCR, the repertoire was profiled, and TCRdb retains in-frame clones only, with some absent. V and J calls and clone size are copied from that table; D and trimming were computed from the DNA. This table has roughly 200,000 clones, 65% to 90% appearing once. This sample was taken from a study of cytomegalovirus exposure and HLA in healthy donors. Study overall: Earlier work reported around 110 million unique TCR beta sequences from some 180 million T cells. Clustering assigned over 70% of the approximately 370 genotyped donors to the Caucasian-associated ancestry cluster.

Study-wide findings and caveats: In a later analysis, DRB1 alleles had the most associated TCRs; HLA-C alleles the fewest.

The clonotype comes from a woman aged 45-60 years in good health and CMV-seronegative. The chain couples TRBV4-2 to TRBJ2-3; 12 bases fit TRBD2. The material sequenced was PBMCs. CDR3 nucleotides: TGTGCCAGCAGCCAAGCCAGGACTAGCGGGAACACAGATACGCAGTATTTT. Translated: CASSQARTSGNTDTQYF.